This is a list of T cell receptor beta chains from one sample in a study of T cell responses to AZD1222 COVID-19 vaccine. Profiling relied on immunoSEQ multiplex PCR, and the TCRdb table lists in-frame clones only, not all of them. The sample lists about 85,000 clones; approximately 87% were seen once. The sample in question was peripheral blood, obtained on day 0 of AZD1222 vaccination. The receptors shown here come from an adult in good health. CDR3s leave out the opening cysteine and the closing phenylalanine or tryptophan. D genes are given only for firm matches. A row's size may be missing; if present it is once, few, many or a size class.

j_call v_call clone_size d_call cdr3_aa
TRBJ1-2 TRBV13 - - ASFRRGANYGYT
TRBJ2-3 TRBV2 once TRBD1 ASSAGTGTDTQY
TRBJ2-2 TRBV25-1 - - ASSGGLLRAGELF
TRBJ1-1 TRBV9 - - ASSVAGGAVNTEAF
TRBJ1-5 TRBV19 - - ASTQTNGNQPQH
TRBJ2-1 TRBV11-2 - TRBD2 ASSFTSGANEQF
TRBJ2-6 TRBV6-4 - - ASSVGSGANVLT
TRBJ1-6 TRBV10-3 - - AIKENNSPLH
TRBJ2-1 TRBV6-6 - - ASTLEGNEQF
TRBJ1-4 TRBV7-9 - - ASSDRGTDEKLF
TRBJ1-2 TRBV6-5 - - ASRPDGRGGYT
TRBJ2-2 TRBV19 - - ASNWAGNTGELF
TRBJ1-6 TRBV30 - TRBD1 AWVGQGDSPLH
TRBJ1-3 TRBV7-8 few - ASSASGFLLPNDKNTIY
TRBJ2-1 TRBV5-1 - TRBD2 ASSFLGASGNEQF
TRBJ2-1 TRBV12-3/TRBV12-4 - - ASSLGVEQF
TRBJ1-2 TRBV27 - - ASSLRDTSYGYT
TRBJ1-1 TRBV21-1 - - ASSKSGRAASRTMNTEAF
TRBJ2-3 TRBV7-2 - - ASSLGGTLMTDTQY
TRBJ1-4 TRBV28 - TRBD1 ASRQGGANEKLF
TRBJ2-2 TRBV3-1/TRBV3-2 - - ASSQGGNTGELF
TRBJ1-2 TRBV28 - - ASNTPESYGYT
TRBJ1-1 TRBV28 once - ASSLSGRGNTEAF
TRBJ2-5 TRBV18 once - ASSPPRGGETQY
TRBJ1-5 TRBV19 - - ASSIVGINQPQH
TRBJ2-3 TRBV29-1 - - SAGTDTQY
TRBJ1-2 TRBV2 - TRBD1 ASSDRGQIYGYT
TRBJ1-1 TRBV23-1 - - ASSPRFAF
TRBJ2-4 TRBV27 - TRBD2 ASSPLASGSSKNIQY
TRBJ1-5 TRBV5-6 - - ASSRWGVSNQPQH
TRBJ1-5 TRBV4-2 - - ASSQAAGFQPQH
TRBJ1-2 TRBV6-1 - - ASSPGHNYGYT
TRBJ1-2 TRBV3-1/TRBV3-2 - - ASSQVGANYGYT
TRBJ2-7 TRBV6-5 - TRBD1 ASRPRTGAYEQY
TRBJ1-2 TRBV27 - - ASSLSGAGSGYT
TRBJ1-2 TRBV21-1 - - ASSLKQGSHT
TRBJ1-5 TRBV19 few - ASSPSMARGPNQPQH
TRBJ1-6 TRBV5-1 once - ASSLEAGVGNSPLH
TRBJ2-7 TRBV28 - - ASSLSTGGYEQY
TRBJ1-5 TRBV23-1 - - ASSQLTVGNGNQPQH
TRBJ2-6 TRBV7-9 - - ASSPTRAGANVLT
TRBJ1-6 TRBV6-6 once TRBD1 ASSYRGGQGNSPLH
TRBJ2-4 TRBV29-1 - - SVALVGTVKNIQY
TRBJ2-1 TRBV14 - - ASSPGLFYNEQF
TRBJ1-6 TRBV15 - TRBD1 ATSPRRTGEGYSPLH